The 28 T cell receptor beta chains given below trace back to one sample, sequenced in a study of cytomegalovirus exposure and HLA in healthy donors (dated by TCRdb to the late 2010s). Library construction relied on the immunoSEQ multiplex PCR assay. What TCRdb holds here is the immuneACCESS table cut down to in-frame rearrangements. Part of the clones is not present; checked against another copy, under half of the missing clones reflect an unresolved V gene, and the others are unexplained. In all, the sample holds around 190,000 clones, and approximately 86% of those were seen once. The ten top clones hold approximately 7% of the sample. Sequencing was performed on PBMCs. These receptors were obtained from a man aged 25-45 years in good health and CMV-seropositive.

The V and J genes are TRBV27 and TRBJ2-3, with 7 bases that match TRBD1. The V gene end was trimmed by 5 bases and the J gene end by 0 bases; junction bases not matched to a gene: 5. Germline CDR1 MNHEY, CDR2 SMNVEV (reference sequence). The CDR3 is 15 residues long. The CDR3 DNA reads TGTGCCAGCAGTCCGGGACAGACCAGCACAGATACGCAGTATTTT. This encodes CASSPGQTSTDTQYF.

The CDR3 nucleotides read TGCAGCGTCACACAGGGGGGGAGTGAGCAGTTCTTC. This translates into CSVTQGGSEQFF. V is TRBV29-1 and J is TRBJ2-1; D is perhaps TRBD1 (8 bases). The germline V gene encodes CDR1 SQVTM and CDR2 ANQGSEA. The CDR3 contains 12 residues. Trimming took off 6 bases at V and 9 bases at J, with 15 bases between the two ends.

The rearrangement links TRBV18 to TRBJ2-5; D is perhaps TRBD1 (5 bases). The CDR3 has 13 residues. Germline CDR1 and CDR2: KGHSH and LQKENI. V lost 6 bases to trimming and J lost 2 bases, with 10 bases between them. CDR3 loop: CASSLDIQETQYF. The CDR3 DNA is TGTGCCAGCTCGTTGGACATACAAGAGACCCAGTACTTC.

The rearrangement joins TRBV5-8 to TRBJ1-5, with 8 positions matching TRBD1. V was pared by 4 bases and J by 7 bases, with 10 bases of the junction left unmatched. The CDR3 is made up of 15 amino acids. Germline CDR1 is SGHTS and CDR2 is YDEGEE. CDR3 sequence: CASSVPYRGEQPQHF. The CDR3 DNA follows: TGTGCCAGCAGCGTTCCATACAGGGGGGAACAGCCCCAGCATTTT.

The table lists this clone with a few counts. The genes are TRBV28 and TRBJ1-2, with TRBD1 matching over 8 bases. Trimming cost V 7 bases and J 7 bases; bases outside gene matches: 5. The CDR3 extends over 12 amino acids. From germline, CDR1 is MDHEN and CDR2 SYDVKM. The CDR3 is CASIARGRGYTF. In DNA form, the CDR3 reads TGTGCCAGCATCGCCAGGGGGCGTGGCTACACCTTC.

J is TRBJ2-7 and V is TRBV2; D gene unclear. Per germline, CDR1 SNHLY and CDR2 FYNNEI. CDR3 size: 11 residues. Trimming cost V 0 bases and J 12 bases, with 9 bases left between them. CDR3 DNA sequence: TGTGCCAGCAGTGAAGCGCTAGTTCGGTACTTC. Protein: CASSEALVRYF.

This clone was picked up a small number of times. A read error may produce the germline difference seen at one junction end. This chain uses TRBV6-5 with TRBJ1-2, with D unresolved. Germline loops: CDR1 MNHEY, CDR2 SVGAGI. The CDR3 covers 14 residues. As DNA, the CDR3 is TGTGCCAGTAGTTTCGGGGAAGCTAACTATGGCTACACCTTC. It translates to CASSFGEANYGYTF.

The sample holds a few counts of this clone. The rearrangement uses TRBV5-1 and TRBJ2-1; weak D call: TRBD1 (5 bases). CDR3 size: 15 residues. Trimming stripped 0 bases from V and 3 bases from J, with 10 bases between. Germline V gives CDR1 SGHRS, CDR2 YFSETQ. The CDR3 reads CASSLEGPLYNEQFF. CDR3 in DNA: TGCGCCAGCAGCTTGGAGGGGCCACTCTACAATGAGCAGTTCTTC.

V usage is TRBV19 and J usage is TRBJ1-2; tentatively, D is TRBD1 (5 bases). Germline values: CDR1 LNHDA, CDR2 SQIVND (reference sequence). The V gene lost 4 bases and the J gene lost 2 bases, with 11 bases spanning the gap. The CDR3 loop spans 14 amino acids. The CDR3 sequence is CASSRASGNYGYTF. CDR3 nucleotides: TGTGCCAGTAGTAGGGCCTCAGGGAACTATGGCTACACCTTC.

CDR3 DNA sequence: TGCAGCGTTGTGGTAGCGGGGAACCAAGAGACCCAGTACTTC. Protein sequence: CSVVVAGNQETQYF. The V and J genes are TRBV29-1 and TRBJ2-5; 8 nucleotides match TRBD2. This CDR3 comprises 14 residues. The germline gives CDR1 SQVTM, CDR2 ANQGSEA. The junction had 4 bases not matched to a gene; V was cut back by 4 bases and J by 0 bases.

This chain connects TRBV27 to TRBJ2-3; D remains ambiguous. This CDR3 is 12 amino acids long. Germline-derived CDR1 and CDR2 are MNHEY and SMNVEV (reference sequence). The V end lost 6 bases, the J end lost 1 base, and 5 bases lay between the germline ends. The CDR3 nucleotides are TGTGCCAGCAGCAAGGGCACAGATACGCAGTATTTT. It yields the protein CASSKGTDTQYF.

The genes are TRBV27 and TRBJ2-2, with D tentatively TRBD1 or TRBD2 (6 bases each). CDR1 is MNHEY and CDR2 is SMNVEV in the germline V gene (reference sequence). V lost 0 bases and J 4 bases, leaving 15 bases between the germline ends. The CDR3 has 17 amino acids. In DNA, the CDR3 is TGTGCCAGCAGTTTATCGAGGCGGGGCAGGGGCACCGGGGAGCTGTTTTTT. Its protein product is CASSLSRRGRGTGELFF.

The V and J genes are TRBV10-3 and TRBJ2-2; D is uncertain. V lost 6 bases to trimming and J lost 4 bases, with 9 bases between them. The germline V gene encodes CDR1 ENHRY and CDR2 SYGVKD. The CDR3 spans 13 residues. Written as DNA, the CDR3 is TGTGCCATCAGGGAAACGAGCACCGGGGAGCTGTTTTTT. It translates to CAIRETSTGELFF.

V gene TRBV4-2 combines with J gene TRBJ2-7, with no clear D. Germline V gene sequence: CDR1 LGHNA, CDR2 YNFKEQ. This CDR3 region has 15 residues. The ends were cut back, 1 base at V and 2 bases at J, with 12 bases in the middle. The CDR3 here is CASSQGVTPTYEQYF. CDR3 nucleotide sequence: TGTGCCAGCAGCCAAGGGGTGACCCCTACCTACGAGCAGTACTTC.

V and J are TRBV2 and TRBJ1-5; TRBD1 matches 8 bases. CDR1 is SNHLY and CDR2 is FYNNEI in the germline V gene. The CDR3 runs 15 residues. Unmatched junction bases numbered 11, after V lost 7 bases and J lost 6 bases. The CDR3 region has the DNA TGTGCCAGCAAGATAGGACAGGGTCAAAGTCAGCCCCAGCATTTT. Protein product: CASKIGQGQSQPQHF.

The CDR3 DNA reads TGTGCCAGCAGCTTAGGGACTTGGGAGACCCAGTACTTC. Its protein is CASSLGTWETQYF. The chain combines TRBV7-2 with TRBJ2-5; TRBD2 is a possible D gene (5 bases). Trimming removed 1 base at V and 5 bases at J, with 8 bases between. Germline V gene lookup returns CDR1 SGHTA and CDR2 FQGNSA. The CDR3 is made up of 13 amino acids. The full variable domain, rest sourced from reference TRBV7-2 and TRBJ2-5, is GAGVSQSPSNKVTEKGKDVELRCDPISGHTALYWYRQSLGQGLEFLIYFQGNSAPDKSGLPSDRFSAERTGGSVSTLTIQRTQQEDSAVYLCASSLGTWETQYFGPGTRLLVL.

Regarding this clone: A junction boundary mismatches the germline segment, possibly from a read error. This chain joins TRBV11-1 and TRBJ1-1; D may be TRBD1 (5 bases). Germline lookup yields CDR1 SGHAT and CDR2 FQDESV (reference sequence). The CDR3 runs 16 residues. The DNA for the CDR3 is TGTGCCAGCAGCCTAGTACAGGTCCCCATGAACGCTGAAGCTTTCTTT. Protein product: CASSLVQVPMNAEAFF.

The V gene is TRBV28, the J gene TRBJ2-7; the D call may be TRBD1 or TRBD2 (5 bases each). The CDR3 has 16 residues. V was trimmed by 3 bases and J by 2 bases, leaving 17 bases between them. Per the germline V gene, CDR1 is MDHEN and CDR2 is SYDVKM. The CDR3 DNA is TGTGCCAGCAGTTTGCCCCGACTATCCAGGGCCTACGAGCAGTACTTC. This sequence encodes CASSLPRLSRAYEQYF.

Details on this clone: Other DNA sequences within the sample encode an identical CDR3. J is TRBJ1-1 and V is TRBV9; D call uncertain. Germline V gives CDR1 SGDLS, CDR2 YYNGEE. CDR3 length equals 13 residues. Trimming removed 2 bases at V and 3 bases at J, with 8 bases between. The CDR3 spells CASSVGGYTEAFF. CDR3 coding DNA: TGTGCCAGCAGCGTCGGCGGATACACTGAAGCTTTCTTT.

DNA for the CDR3: TGTGCCAGCAGCGTAGGAGGTAATGAAAAACTGTTTTTT. Protein product: CASSVGGNEKLFF. The rearrangement links TRBV9 to TRBJ1-4; D call uncertain. This CDR3 is 13 amino acids long. Germline lookup yields CDR1 SGDLS and CDR2 YYNGEE. Between the trimmed V and J ends, which lost 0 bases and 4 bases, there was a span of 4 bases.

The chain has TRBV2 and TRBJ1-2; 11 bases line up with TRBD1. This CDR3 region has 12 residues. CDR1 is SNHLY, CDR2 FYNNEI, per germline. Unmatched junction bases numbered 2, after V lost 7 bases and J lost 7 bases. The CDR3 loop reads CASIGTGGGYTF. In nucleotides, the CDR3 is TGTGCCAGCATTGGGACAGGGGGTGGCTACACCTTC.

The chain couples TRBV15 to TRBJ2-7; 7 bases are shared with TRBD1. Per the germline V gene, CDR1 is LNHNV and CDR2 is YYDKDF (reference sequence). The CDR3 covers 16 residues. V shed 4 bases and J 5 bases; nucleotides not matched to a gene: 14. CDR3 in amino acids: CATSKQTGDPSHEQYF. The CDR3 coding sequence is TGTGCCACCAGCAAGCAAACAGGGGATCCAAGTCACGAGCAGTACTTC.

About this clone: Other DNA sequences from this sample encode an identical CDR3 as well. The rearrangement links TRBV5-1 to TRBJ2-2; D gene ambiguous. There are 15 residues in the CDR3. V was clipped by 0 bases and J by 1 base, with 7 bases between them. The V gene's germline CDR1 is SGHRS and CDR2 YFSETQ. CDR3 DNA: TGCGCCAGCAGCTTGGCCGGGCAGAACACCGGGGAGCTGTTTTTT. Its protein product is CASSLAGQNTGELFF.

The genes are TRBV27 and TRBJ2-7; D may be TRBD2 (5 bases). The V end was cut by 5 bases, the J end by 4 bases, with 12 bases between. The CDR3 is 13 residues long. The germline gives CDR1 MNHEY, CDR2 SMNVEV (reference sequence). The CDR3 coding sequence is TGTGCCAGCAGTCCCAGGACTGCATACGAGCAGTACTTC. Translated, it gives CASSPRTAYEQYF.

The V call is TRBV4-3, the J call TRBJ2-2, with TRBD2 matching 11 bases. V lost 4 bases and J lost 7; bases outside the gene matches: 5. The germline V gene encodes CDR1 LGHNA and CDR2 YSLEER. The CDR3 runs 15 residues. This CDR3 is CASSPSGGSGGELFF. The CDR3 DNA reads as TGCGCCAGCAGCCCTAGCGGGGGGTCGGGCGGGGAGCTGTTTTTT.

This clone was seen once. The chain is built from TRBV9 and TRBJ2-5, with D tentatively TRBD1 (6 bases). Germline values: CDR1 SGDLS, CDR2 YYNGEE. The CDR3 is made up of 15 amino acids. Between the trimmed V and J ends, which lost 0 bases and 0 bases, there was a span of 9 bases. The chain's CDR3 is CASSVAQGYQETQYF. The CDR3 nucleotides read TGTGCCAGCAGCGTAGCACAGGGCTACCAAGAGACCCAGTACTTC. The full variable domain, its missing parts supplied by reference TRBV9 and TRBJ2-5, is DSGVTQTPKHLITATGQRVTLRCSPRSGDLSVYWYQQSLDQGLQFLIQYYNGEERAKGNILERFSAQQFPDLHSELNLSSLELGDSALYFCASSVAQGYQETQYFGPGTRLLVL.

V gene TRBV7-9 combines with J gene TRBJ2-7, with D tentatively TRBD1 (5 bases). The CDR3 has 12 residues. The V end lost 3 bases, the J end lost 2 bases, and 5 bases lay between the germline ends. Germline CDR1 is SEHNR and CDR2 is FQNEAQ (reference sequence). CDR3 region: CASSFRAYEQYF. CDR3 in DNA: TGTGCCAGCAGCTTCAGGGCCTACGAGCAGTACTTC.

This sequence joins TRBV11-2 and TRBJ1-6; 7 positions match TRBD1. The length of the CDR3 is 15 residues. Germline V CDR1 and CDR2: SGHAT, FQNNGV. With V trimmed by 0 bases and J by 7 bases, 3 bases remained unmatched. CDR3 protein: CASSLEGQQNSPLHF. CDR3 nucleotides: TGTGCCAGCAGCTTAGAGGGACAGCAAAATTCACCCCTCCACTTT.